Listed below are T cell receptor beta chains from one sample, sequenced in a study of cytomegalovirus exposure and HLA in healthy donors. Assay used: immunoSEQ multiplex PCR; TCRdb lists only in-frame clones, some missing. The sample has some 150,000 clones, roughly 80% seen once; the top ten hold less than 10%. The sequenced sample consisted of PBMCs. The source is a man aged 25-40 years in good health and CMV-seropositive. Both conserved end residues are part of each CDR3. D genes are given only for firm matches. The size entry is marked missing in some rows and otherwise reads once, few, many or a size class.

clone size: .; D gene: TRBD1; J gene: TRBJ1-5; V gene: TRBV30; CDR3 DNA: TGTGCCTGGAGCCGTACAGGGGGGAATCAGCCCCAGCATTTT; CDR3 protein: CAWSRTGGNQPQHF
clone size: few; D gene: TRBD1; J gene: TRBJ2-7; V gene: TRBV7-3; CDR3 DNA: TGTGCCAGCAGCCCCCTGACAGGGGACGAGCAGTACTTC; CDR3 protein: CASSPLTGDEQYF
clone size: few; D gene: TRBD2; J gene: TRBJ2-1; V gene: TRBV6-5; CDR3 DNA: TGTGCCAGCACCGACAGAGCGGGGGGTGAGCAGTTCTTC; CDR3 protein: CASTDRAGGEQFF
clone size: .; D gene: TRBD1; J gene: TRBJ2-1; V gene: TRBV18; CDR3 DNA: TGTGCCAGCTCACCAGCAACAGGGGTGAATTACAATGAGCAGTTCTTC; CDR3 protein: CASSPATGVNYNEQFF
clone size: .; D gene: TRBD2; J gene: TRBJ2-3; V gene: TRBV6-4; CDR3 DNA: TGTGCCAGCAGTGACTCAGCGGGAGCCACAGATACGCAGTATTTT; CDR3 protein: CASSDSAGATDTQYF
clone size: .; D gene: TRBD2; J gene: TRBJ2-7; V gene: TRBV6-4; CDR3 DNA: TGTGCCAACCCACGGGGGGACGACTACGAGCAGTACTTC; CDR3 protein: CANPRGDDYEQYF
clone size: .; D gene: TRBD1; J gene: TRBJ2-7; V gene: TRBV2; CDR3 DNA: TGTGCCAGCACCCTAGACAGGGGGCCGTCCTACGAGCAGTACTTC; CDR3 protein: CASTLDRGPSYEQYF
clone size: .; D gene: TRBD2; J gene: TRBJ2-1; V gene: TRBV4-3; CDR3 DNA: TGCGCCAGCAGCCAAGGACTAGCGGGGGGCTACGAGCAGTTCTTC; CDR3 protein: CASSQGLAGGYEQFF
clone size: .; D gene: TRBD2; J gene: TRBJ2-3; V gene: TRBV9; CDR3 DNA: TGTGCCAGCAGCGCTGCGGGGGGAAACACAGATACGCAGTATTTT; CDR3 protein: CASSAAGGNTDTQYF
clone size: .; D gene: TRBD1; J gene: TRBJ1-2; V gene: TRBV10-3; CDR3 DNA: TGTGCCATCACCCACGGGACAGACTATGGCTACACCTTC; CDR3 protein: CAITHGTDYGYTF
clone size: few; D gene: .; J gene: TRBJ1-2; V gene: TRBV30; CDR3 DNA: TGTGCCTGGAGCGCGACGGGGGGTTATTATGGCTACACCTTC; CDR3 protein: CAWSATGGYYGYTF
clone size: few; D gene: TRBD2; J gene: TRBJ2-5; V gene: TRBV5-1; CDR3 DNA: TGCGCCAGCAGCAACGGGAGGGCCGACGAGACCCAGTACTTC; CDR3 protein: CASSNGRADETQYF
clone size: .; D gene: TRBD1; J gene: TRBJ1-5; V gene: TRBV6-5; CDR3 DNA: TGTGCCAGCAGTCCTGACAGGGTGAGTCAGCCCCAGCATTTT; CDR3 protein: CASSPDRVSQPQHF
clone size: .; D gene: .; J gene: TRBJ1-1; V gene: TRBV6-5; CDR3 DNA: TGTGCCAGCAGTTTTGGTGAGGGGAACACTGAAGCTTTCTTT; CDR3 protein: CASSFGEGNTEAFF
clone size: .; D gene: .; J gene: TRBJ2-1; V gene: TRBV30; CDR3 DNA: TGTGCCTGGAAAGGGGGCGGGGTTACCTATTACAATGAGCAGTTCTTC; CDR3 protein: CAWKGGGVTYYNEQFF
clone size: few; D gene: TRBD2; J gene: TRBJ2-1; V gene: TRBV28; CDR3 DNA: TGTGCCAGCAGTTTCGGACTAGCGGGAGGGCAATCCTACAATGAGCAGTTCTTC; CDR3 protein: CASSFGLAGGQSYNEQFF
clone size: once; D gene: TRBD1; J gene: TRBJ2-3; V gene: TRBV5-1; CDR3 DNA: TGCGCCAGCAGCTTGTCAGTACAGGGGGCAACGGATACGCAGTATTTT; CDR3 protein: CASSLSVQGATDTQYF
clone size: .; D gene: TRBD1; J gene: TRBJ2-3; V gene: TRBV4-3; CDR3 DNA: TGCGCCAGCAGCCAAGAGAGCGCACAGGGGTGGGATACGCAGTATTTT; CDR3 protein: CASSQESAQGWDTQYF
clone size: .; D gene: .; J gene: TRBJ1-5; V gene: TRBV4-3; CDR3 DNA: TGCGCCAGCAGCCAAGATTTAAGAGGGGGTAATCAGCCCCAGCATTTT; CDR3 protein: CASSQDLRGGNQPQHF
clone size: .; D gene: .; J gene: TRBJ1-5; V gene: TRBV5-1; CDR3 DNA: TGCGCCAGCAGCTTGGTATCAGGGGACAATCAGCCCCAGCATTTT; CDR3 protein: CASSLVSGDNQPQHF
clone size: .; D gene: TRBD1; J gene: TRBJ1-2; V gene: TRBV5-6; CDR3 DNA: TGTGCCAGCAGCTTGGGTGGACAGGGGACTCGCTATGGCTACACCTTC; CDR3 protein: CASSLGGQGTRYGYTF
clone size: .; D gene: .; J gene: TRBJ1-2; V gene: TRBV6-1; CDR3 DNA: TGTGCCAGCAGTGAAGCTCCCAGGGACTATGGCTACACCTTC; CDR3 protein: CASSEAPRDYGYTF
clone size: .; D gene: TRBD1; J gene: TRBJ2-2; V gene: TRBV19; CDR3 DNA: TGTGCCAGTACCGACAGGGTGGCCGGGGAGCTGTTTTTT; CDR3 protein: CASTDRVAGELFF
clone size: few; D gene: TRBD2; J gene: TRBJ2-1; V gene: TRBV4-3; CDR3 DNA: TGCGCCAGCAGCCAAGAGGGGACTAGCGGGGGCGATGAGCAGTTCTTC; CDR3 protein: CASSQEGTSGGDEQFF
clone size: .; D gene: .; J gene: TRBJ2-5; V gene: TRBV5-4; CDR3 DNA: TGTGCCAGCAGCTTCGAGGGCGAGACCCAGTACTTC; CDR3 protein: CASSFEGETQYF
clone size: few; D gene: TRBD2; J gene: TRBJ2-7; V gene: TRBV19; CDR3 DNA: TGTGCCAGTAGTATAAGAGGGACTAGCGGGAGTTACGAGCAGTACTTC; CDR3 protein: CASSIRGTSGSYEQYF
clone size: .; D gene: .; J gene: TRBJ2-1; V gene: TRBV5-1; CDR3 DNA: TGCGCCAGCAGCTTGAGACACAGGGATGAGCAGTTCTTC; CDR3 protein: CASSLRHRDEQFF
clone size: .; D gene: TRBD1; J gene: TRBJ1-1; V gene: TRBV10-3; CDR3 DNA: TGTGCCACCACTCCTGGGACAGGGAACACTGAAGCTTTCTTT; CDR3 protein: CATTPGTGNTEAFF
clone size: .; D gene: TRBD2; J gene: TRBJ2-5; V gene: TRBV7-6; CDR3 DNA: TGTGCCAGCAGCCAACGATGGACTAGCGGAGAAGAGACCCAGTACTTC; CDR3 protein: CASSQRWTSGEETQYF
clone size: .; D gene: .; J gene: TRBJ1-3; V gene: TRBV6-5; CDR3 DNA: TGTGCCACCTCCTCTGGAAACACCATATATTTT; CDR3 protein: CATSSGNTIYF
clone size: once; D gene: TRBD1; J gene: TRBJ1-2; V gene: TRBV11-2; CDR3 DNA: TGTGCCAGCAGCTCCCGACAGGGGCCCTCCTATGGCTACACCTTC; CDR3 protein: CASSSRQGPSYGYTF
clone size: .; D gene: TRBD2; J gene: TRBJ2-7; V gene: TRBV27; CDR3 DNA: TGTGCCAGCAGTCTGACGACTAGCGGGGAGTTCTACGAGCAGTACTTC; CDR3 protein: CASSLTTSGEFYEQYF
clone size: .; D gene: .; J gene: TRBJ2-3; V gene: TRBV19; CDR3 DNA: TGTGCCAGTAGTAGCGGGAACACAGATACGCAGTATTTT; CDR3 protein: CASSSGNTDTQYF
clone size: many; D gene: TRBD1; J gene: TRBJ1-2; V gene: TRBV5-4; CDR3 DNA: TGTGCCAGCAGCCCGGGACAGGGGAACACCTTC; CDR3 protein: CASSPGQGNTF
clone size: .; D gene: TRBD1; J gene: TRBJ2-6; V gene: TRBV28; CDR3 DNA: TGTGCCAGCAGGGTTACAGGGGATCCAGCCTCTAGTGGGGCCAACGTCCTGACTTTC; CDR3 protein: CASRVTGDPASSGANVLTF
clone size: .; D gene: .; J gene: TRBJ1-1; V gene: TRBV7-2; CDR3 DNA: TGTGCCAGCAGCTTACCTATAGCGAACACTGAAGCTTTCTTT; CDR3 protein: CASSLPIANTEAFF